The clone carrying this TCR beta chain occurred a few times. The sample belongs to a study of blood T cell repertoires in COVID-19. Turning to the study itself: PBMCs, B-cell-depleted T cells, or T cells provided the cDNA or gDNA that made up the material.

Original handling: The authors estimated nucleated cell counts from reference gene primer amplification. The method was immunoSEQ multiplex PCR; TCRdb's version includes in-frame clones alone and lacks a portion of them. V, J and clone size derive from that table, while D and trimming were established from the DNA sequence. This sample has around 100,000 clones, with about 82% found just once. Germline CDR1 and CDR2: MNHEY and SMNVEV (reference sequence). V lost 7 bases and J lost 3; bases outside the gene matches: 6. There are 15 residues in the CDR3. This sequence was found in a man between 45 and 60 years old with active or convalescent COVID-19. The chain uses TRBV27 and TRBJ2-2, with 9 positions matching TRBD1. The sample consisted of peripheral blood. CDR3 in amino acids: CASTLGDRDTGELFF. CDR3 nucleotides: TGTGCCAGCACCTTGGGGGACAGGGACACCGGGGAGCTGTTTTTT.